This T cell receptor beta chain comes out of a study of T cell responses to AZD1222 COVID-19 vaccine. Findings and caveats of the study: Donors skewed white British and female; clonal diversity was possibly underestimated. When two AZD1222 doses had been given, Spike-specific TCR breadth and depth rose.

The method was immunoSEQ multiplex PCR; TCRdb's version includes in-frame clones alone and lacks a portion of them. The table includes 150,000 to 200,000 clones, around 94% detected once. Details on this clone: Antigen: not known.

V was clipped by 5 bases and J by 3 bases; unmatched bases: 4. The CDR3 is 15 amino acids. Germline lookup yields CDR1 SEHNR and CDR2 FQNEAQ (reference sequence). The rearrangement joins TRBV7-9 to TRBJ1-3, with TRBD1 identical over 10 bases. The clonotype comes from an adult who received the MenACWY meningococcal vaccine as a control. Here the sequenced sample was peripheral blood, taken 28 days after the second dose of the MenACWY control vaccine. The CDR3: CASSPGQGIGNTIYF. Written as DNA, the CDR3 is TGTGCCAGCAGCCCGGGACAGGGGATTGGAAACACCATATATTTT.